Reported below is one TCR beta chain. The same CDR3 arises from other DNA sequences in this sample as well. Data came from immunoSEQ multiplex PCR; TCRdb stores just in-frame clones and leaves some out. The table lists under 650,000 clones, about 96% of them singletons. This entry comes from a study of shared clonotypes between healthy human individuals. Trimming took off 0 bases at V and 1 base at J, with 2 bases between the two ends. The CDR3 covers 13 residues. Germline V gives CDR1 SGHRS, CDR2 YFSETQ. Sequencing used naive CD4+ T cells sorted from blood. Indicated subset: CD45RA+ positively selected. The rearrangement joins TRBV5-1 to TRBJ1-5; D is uncertain. The TCR was taken from a woman aged 25 to 39 in good health. CDR3 loop: CASSLESNQPQHF. Written as DNA, the CDR3 is TGCGCCAGCAGCTTGGAAAGCAATCAGCCCCAGCATTTT.